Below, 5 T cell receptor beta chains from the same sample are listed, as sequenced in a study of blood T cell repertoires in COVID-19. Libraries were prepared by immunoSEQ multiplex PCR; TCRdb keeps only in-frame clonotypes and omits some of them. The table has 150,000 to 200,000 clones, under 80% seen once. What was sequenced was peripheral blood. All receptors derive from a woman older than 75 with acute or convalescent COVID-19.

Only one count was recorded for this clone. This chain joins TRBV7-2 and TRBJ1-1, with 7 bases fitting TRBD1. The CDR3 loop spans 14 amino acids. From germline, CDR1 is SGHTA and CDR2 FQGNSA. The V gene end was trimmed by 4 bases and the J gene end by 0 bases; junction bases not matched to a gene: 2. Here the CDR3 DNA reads TGTGCCAGCAGCTCCGGGACAGTGAACACTGAAGCTTTCTTT. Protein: CASSSGTVNTEAFF.

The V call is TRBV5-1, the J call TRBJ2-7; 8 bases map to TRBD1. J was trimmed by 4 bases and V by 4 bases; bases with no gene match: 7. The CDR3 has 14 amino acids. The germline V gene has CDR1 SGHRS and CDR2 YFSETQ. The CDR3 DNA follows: TGCGCCAGCAGCGGCGGACAGGGAGGTTACGAGCAGTACTTC. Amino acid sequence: CASSGGQGGYEQYF.

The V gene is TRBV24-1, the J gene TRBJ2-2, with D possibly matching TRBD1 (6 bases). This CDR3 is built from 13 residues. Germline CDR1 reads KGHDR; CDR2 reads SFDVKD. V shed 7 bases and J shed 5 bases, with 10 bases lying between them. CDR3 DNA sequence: TGTGCCACCAGGCGCCAGGGGACCGGGGAGCTGTTTTTT. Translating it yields CATRRQGTGELFF.

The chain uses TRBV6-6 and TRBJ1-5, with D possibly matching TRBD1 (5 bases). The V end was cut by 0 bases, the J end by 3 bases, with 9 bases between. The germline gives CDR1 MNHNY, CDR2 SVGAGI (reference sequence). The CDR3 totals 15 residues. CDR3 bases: TGTGCCAGCAGTTACTCAAGACAGTACAATCAGCCCCAGCATTTT. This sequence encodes CASSYSRQYNQPQHF.

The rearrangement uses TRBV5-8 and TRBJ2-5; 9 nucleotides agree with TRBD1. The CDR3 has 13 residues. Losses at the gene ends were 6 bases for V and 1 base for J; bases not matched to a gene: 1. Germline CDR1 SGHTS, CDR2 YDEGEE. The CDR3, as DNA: TGTGCCAGCAACAGGGGGCTCCAAGAGACCCAGTACTTC. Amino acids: CASNRGLQETQYF.